This TCR beta chain was captured in a study of identical twins. TCRdb re-called the 5' RACE reads with MiXCR, one entry per CDR3 protein. The sample has about 520,000 distinct CDR3 sequences, about 20% seen once. This clonotype was counted between two and nine times. With 5 bases removed from V and 5 bases from J, the gap between germline ends came to 9 bases. The CDR3 spans 11 residues. Per the germline V gene, CDR1 is DFQATT and CDR2 is SNEGSKA (reference sequence). The same specimen was also included in a second study, on T cells expressing NK-cell markers. That source notes: Top CD8+ clonotypes included the dominant CD3+CD56+NKG2C+ clonotypes in six donors.

Sequenced material: CD4+ T cells sorted from blood. The sequence was obtained from a woman aged 18-29 years in good health. This chain joins TRBV20-1 and TRBJ2-5, with D perhaps TRBD2 (5 bases). The CDR3 bases are TGCAGTGCTCCTAGCTTGGAGACCCAGTACTTC. Residues: CSAPSLETQYF.